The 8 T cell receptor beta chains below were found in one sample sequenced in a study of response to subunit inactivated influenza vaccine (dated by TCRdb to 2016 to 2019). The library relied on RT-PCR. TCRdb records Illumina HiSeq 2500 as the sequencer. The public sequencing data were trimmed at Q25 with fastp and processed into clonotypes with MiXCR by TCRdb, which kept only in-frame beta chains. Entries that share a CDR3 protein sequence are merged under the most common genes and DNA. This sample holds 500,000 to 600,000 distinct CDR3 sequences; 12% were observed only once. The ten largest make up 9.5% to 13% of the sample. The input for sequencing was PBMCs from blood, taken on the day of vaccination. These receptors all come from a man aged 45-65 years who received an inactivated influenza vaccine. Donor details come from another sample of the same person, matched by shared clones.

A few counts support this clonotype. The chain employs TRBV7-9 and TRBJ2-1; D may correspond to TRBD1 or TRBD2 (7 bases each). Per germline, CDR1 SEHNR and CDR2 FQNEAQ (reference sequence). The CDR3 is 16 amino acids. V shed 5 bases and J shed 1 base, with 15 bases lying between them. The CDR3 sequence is CASSRTRGGSYNEQFF. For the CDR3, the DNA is TGTGCCAGCAGCCGAACCAGGGGGGGTTCCTACAATGAGCAGTTCTTC.

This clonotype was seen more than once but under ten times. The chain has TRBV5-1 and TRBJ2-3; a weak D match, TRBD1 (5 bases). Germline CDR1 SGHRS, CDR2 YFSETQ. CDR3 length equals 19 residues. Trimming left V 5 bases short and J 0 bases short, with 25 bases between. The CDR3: CASRIQGEVGSASTDTQYF. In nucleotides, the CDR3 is TGCGCCAGCAGAATCCAGGGTGAGGTGGGATCAGCTAGCACAGATACGCAGTATTTT.

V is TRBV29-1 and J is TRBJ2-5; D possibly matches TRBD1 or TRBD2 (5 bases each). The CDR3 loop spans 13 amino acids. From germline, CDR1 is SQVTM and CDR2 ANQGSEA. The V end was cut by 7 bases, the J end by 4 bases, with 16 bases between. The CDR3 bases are TGCAGCGCAACCGGGACCCTGGGAGAGACCCAGTACTTC. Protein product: CSATGTLGETQYF. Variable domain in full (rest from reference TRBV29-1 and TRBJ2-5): SAVISQKPSRDICQRGTSLTIQCQVDSQVTMMFWYRQQPGQSLTLIATANQGSEATYESGFVIDKFPISRPNLTFSTLTVSNMSPEDSSIYLCSATGTLGETQYFGPGTRLLVL.

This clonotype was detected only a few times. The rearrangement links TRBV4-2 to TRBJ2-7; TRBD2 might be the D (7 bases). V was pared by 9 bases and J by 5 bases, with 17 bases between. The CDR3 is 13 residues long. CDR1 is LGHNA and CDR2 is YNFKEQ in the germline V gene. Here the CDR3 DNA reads TGTGCCAGGTGGGGGGGGCGTAGCGACGAGCAGTACTTC. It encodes CARWGGRSDEQYF.

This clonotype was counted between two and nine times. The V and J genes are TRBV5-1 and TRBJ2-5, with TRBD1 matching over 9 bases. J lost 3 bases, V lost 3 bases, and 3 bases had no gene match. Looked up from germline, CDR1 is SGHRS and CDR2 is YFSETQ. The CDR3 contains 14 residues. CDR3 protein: CASSWGTGKETQYF. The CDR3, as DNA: TGCGCCAGCAGCTGGGGGACAGGGAAAGAGACCCAGTACTTC.

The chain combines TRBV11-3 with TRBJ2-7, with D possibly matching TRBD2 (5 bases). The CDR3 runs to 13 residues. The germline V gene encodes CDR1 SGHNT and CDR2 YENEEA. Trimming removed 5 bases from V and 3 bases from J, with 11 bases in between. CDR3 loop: CASSGGSLYEQYF. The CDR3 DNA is TGTGCCAGCAGCGGAGGAAGTCTCTACGAGCAGTACTTC.

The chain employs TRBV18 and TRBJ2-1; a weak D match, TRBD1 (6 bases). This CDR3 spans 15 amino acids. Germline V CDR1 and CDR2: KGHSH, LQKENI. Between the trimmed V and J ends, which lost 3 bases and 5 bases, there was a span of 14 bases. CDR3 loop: CASSPKGHPNNEQFF. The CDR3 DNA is TGTGCCAGCTCACCGAAGGGACACCCGAACAATGAGCAGTTCTTC.

DNA of the CDR3: TGCAGTGCTAGAGATGTGAAACGGGAGCACGGGGATGAGCAGTTCTTC. Its protein is CSARDVKREHGDEQFF. The rearrangement links TRBV20-1 to TRBJ2-1, with D maybe TRBD2 (6 bases). Germline V gene data show CDR1 as DFQATT and CDR2 as SNEGSKA (reference sequence). There are 16 residues in the CDR3. V was trimmed by 0 bases and J by 8 bases, leaving 20 bases between them.